These 29 T cell receptor beta chains were all obtained from the same sample, sequenced in a study of cytomegalovirus exposure and HLA in healthy donors. PCR was performed using 60 Vbeta and 13 Jbeta primers. This table comes from immunoSEQ multiplex PCR, and its TCRdb copy is limited to in-frame clones, with some not included. Among roughly 120,000 clones listed, over 60% were seen once. Material for sequencing was PBMCs. The receptor set was obtained from a woman aged 25 to 39 in good health and CMV-seropositive.

In its sample, this clone was seen once. The chain combines TRBV18 with TRBJ1-2; no definite D call. Trimming shortened V by 0 bases and J by 4 bases, and 6 bases separated the two germline ends. Germline assignment: CDR1 KGHSH and CDR2 LQKENI. CDR3 length: 13 residues. The CDR3 sequence: CASSPPASYGYTF. CDR3 sequence (DNA): TGTGCCAGCTCACCACCGGCCTCCTATGGCTACACCTTC. The variable domain in full, with the rest retrieved from reference TRBV18 and TRBJ1-2, is NAGVMQNPRHLVRRRGQEARLRCSPMKGHSHVYWYRQLPEEGLKFMVYLQKENIIDESGMPKERFSAEFPKEGPSILRIQQVVRGDSAAYFCASSPPASYGYTFGSGTRLTVV.

In the case of this clone: One junction end disagrees with the germline gene, perhaps due to a read error. The J gene is TRBJ2-1, the V gene TRBV7-9; D call uncertain. Germline CDR1 SEHNR, CDR2 FQNEAQ (reference sequence). The CDR3 totals 12 residues. CDR3 sequence reads: CSSSLGSYEQFF. For the CDR3, the DNA is TGTTCCAGCAGCTTAGGTTCATATGAGCAGTTCTTC.

This chain connects TRBV4-1 to TRBJ2-5; the match to TRBD1 covers 11 bases. Per germline, CDR1 MGHRA and CDR2 YSYEKL. After removal of 1 base from V and 7 bases from J, the junction contained 8 bases not matched to a gene. The CDR3 spans 16 residues. The CDR3 coding sequence is TGCGCCAGCAGCCAAGTAGAAGTGGGACAGGGGGGGACCCAGTACTTC. Its protein product is CASSQVEVGQGGTQYF.

CDR3 amino acids: CASSISQDNEQFF. The CDR3, as DNA: TGTGCCAGCAGCATCTCACAGGACAATGAGCAGTTCTTC. This chain uses TRBV5-4 with TRBJ2-1; perhaps TRBD1 as D (5 bases). CDR3 length: 13 amino acids. The germline V and J ends were trimmed by 4 bases and 5 bases, with 10 bases remaining between them. Germline loops: CDR1 SGHNT, CDR2 YYREEE (reference sequence).

This clone was counted between two and nine times. The chain recombines TRBV6-1 with TRBJ1-4; no clear D. Between the trimmed V and J ends, which lost 4 bases and 6 bases, there was a span of 9 bases. Germline CDR1 is MNHNS and CDR2 is SASEGT. The CDR3 has 13 amino acids. CDR3 DNA: TGTGCCAGCAGTGGTGGGAGAGATGAAAAACTGTTTTTT. Translating gives CASSGGRDEKLFF.

V is TRBV2 and J is TRBJ2-5; TRBD1 might be the D (5 bases). This CDR3 region has 14 residues. Germline V gives CDR1 SNHLY, CDR2 FYNNEI. Trimming pared 6 bases from V and 1 base from J, leaving 12 bases between. CDR3 protein: CASRPRTSQETQYF. The CDR3 coding sequence is TGTGCCAGCAGGCCCAGGACAAGCCAAGAGACCCAGTACTTC.

The rearrangement joins TRBV4-3 to TRBJ2-5; TRBD1 matches at 7 bases. The CDR3 has 15 residues. Germline V CDR1 and CDR2: LGHNA, YSLEER. V dropped 2 bases and J dropped 2; count of bases not matched to a gene: 5. The CDR3 DNA follows: TGCGCCAGCAGCCAAACCAGGGGGTGGCAAGAGACCCAGTACTTC. It codes for CASSQTRGWQETQYF.

This chain connects TRBV2 to TRBJ2-2, with 11 bases fitting TRBD2. The CDR3 contains 16 residues. CDR1 and CDR2 from the germline V gene are SNHLY and FYNNEI. V lost 6 bases, J lost 5 bases, and 8 bases stayed unmatched. CDR3 DNA: TGTGCCAGCAGCTCCACGGCTAGCGGGGGGACCGGGGAGCTGTTTTTT. It encodes CASSSTASGGTGELFF.

This chain uses TRBV30 with TRBJ2-5, with 7 nucleotides matching TRBD1. With 3 bases clipped from V and 0 bases from J, the junction kept 1 base outside the gene matches. CDR1 is GTSNPN, CDR2 SVGIG, per germline (reference sequence). CDR3 length: 13 residues. The CDR3 loop is CAWRDRDQETQYF. The CDR3 DNA follows: TGTGCCTGGAGAGACAGGGACCAAGAGACCCAGTACTTC.

The V gene is TRBV30, the J gene TRBJ2-7, with TRBD1 matching 7 bases. The CDR3 is 13 residues long. CDR1 is GTSNPN and CDR2 is SVGIG in the germline V gene (reference sequence). Trimming cost V 2 bases and J 3 bases; bases outside gene matches: 4. This CDR3 is CAWSLGGIYEQYF. The CDR3 coding sequence is TGTGCCTGGAGTCTAGGGGGCATCTACGAGCAGTACTTC.

The chain couples TRBV7-6 to TRBJ2-7; 7 bases align to TRBD2. After removal of 5 bases from V and 6 bases from J, the junction contained 10 bases not matched to a gene. There are 14 residues in the CDR3. From germline, CDR1 is SGHVS and CDR2 FNYEAQ. The chain's CDR3 is CASSPGGGASEQYF. As DNA, the CDR3 is TGTGCCAGCAGCCCTGGGGGAGGGGCTTCCGAGCAGTACTTC.

V usage is TRBV9 and J usage is TRBJ2-7; TRBD2 is a possible D gene (5 bases). Trimming pared 0 bases from V and 3 bases from J, leaving 13 bases between. This CDR3 region has 15 residues. The germline V gene has CDR1 SGDLS and CDR2 YYNGEE. CDR3 region: CASSVEGRPDYEQYF. In DNA, the CDR3 is TGTGCCAGCAGCGTAGAAGGGAGACCCGACTACGAGCAGTACTTC. Full variable domain (rest looked up from reference TRBV9 and TRBJ2-7): DSGVTQTPKHLITATGQRVTLRCSPRSGDLSVYWYQQSLDQGLQFLIQYYNGEERAKGNILERFSAQQFPDLHSELNLSSLELGDSALYFCASSVEGRPDYEQYFGPGTRLTVT.

This clone was seen a handful of times. The rearrangement joins TRBV4-2 to TRBJ2-7; perhaps TRBD1 as D (6 bases). Germline V gene sequence: CDR1 LGHNA, CDR2 YNFKEQ. Trimming left V 0 bases short and J 4 bases short, with 13 bases between. This CDR3 has 15 residues. CDR3 DNA: TGTGCCAGCAGCCAAGAATTCCAGGGGAAATACGAGCAGTACTTC. This gives the protein CASSQEFQGKYEQYF.

This clone has just a few counts. The rearrangement uses TRBV5-1 and TRBJ2-5, with D perhaps TRBD2 (6 bases). Trimming removed 0 bases from V and 5 bases from J, with 14 bases in between. The CDR3 is 15 residues long. Per the germline V gene, CDR1 is SGHRS and CDR2 is YFSETQ. CDR3 bases: TGCGCCAGCAGCTTGGTCGGGGGACCGCGGGAGACCCAGTACTTC. Translation gives CASSLVGGPRETQYF.

This chain uses TRBV7-9 with TRBJ2-7; TRBD1 matches 12 bases. Germline-derived CDR1 and CDR2 are SEHNR and FQNEAQ (reference sequence). The CDR3 is made up of 14 amino acids. Trimming cost V 1 base and J 6 bases; bases outside gene matches: 1. The CDR3 DNA is TGTGCCAGCAGCTTAGGGGACAGGGGGCGCGAGCAGTACTTC. Translated, it gives CASSLGDRGREQYF.

The chain joins TRBV28 to TRBJ1-1, with 9 positions matching TRBD1. With 0 bases clipped from V and 1 base from J, the junction kept 6 bases outside the gene matches. The V gene's germline CDR1 is MDHEN and CDR2 SYDVKM. The CDR3 totals 17 residues. The CDR3 loop is CASSLWGTGQGNTEAFF. The CDR3 nucleotides read TGTGCCAGCAGTTTATGGGGGACAGGGCAGGGGAACACTGAAGCTTTCTTT.

The genes are TRBV29-1 and TRBJ2-1, with 7 positions matching TRBD2. Germline V gives CDR1 SQVTM, CDR2 ANQGSEA. Germline trimming cut 4 bases from V and 2 bases from J; bases unmatched to any gene: 2. The length of the CDR3 is 13 residues. CDR3 DNA: TGCAGCGTTGCTAGCGGACCCTACAATGAGCAGTTCTTC. Translating it yields CSVASGPYNEQFF.

This clone was observed a few times. The V and J genes are TRBV2 and TRBJ1-2, with D perhaps TRBD1 (5 bases). From germline, CDR1 is SNHLY and CDR2 FYNNEI. There are 14 residues in the CDR3. Trimming pared 4 bases from V and 4 bases from J, leaving 13 bases between. This CDR3 is CASSVGQGSYGYTF. CDR3 sequence (DNA): TGTGCCAGCAGTGTTGGGCAGGGCAGCTATGGCTACACCTTC.

The chain joins TRBV28 to TRBJ1-4; 7 positions agree with TRBD1. The CDR3 totals 15 residues. The V gene end was trimmed by 4 bases and the J gene end by 3 bases; junction bases not matched to a gene: 5. Germline V gene sequence: CDR1 MDHEN, CDR2 SYDVKM. The CDR3 here is CASSSPGTANEKLFF. The CDR3 DNA sequence: TGTGCCAGCAGTTCCCCGGGGACAGCTAATGAAAAACTGTTTTTT.

This chain connects TRBV2 to TRBJ1-3; no clear D. Per the germline V gene, CDR1 is SNHLY and CDR2 is FYNNEI. The length of the CDR3 is 15 residues. V was cut by 3 bases and J by 3 bases, with 12 bases left in between. The CDR3 DNA sequence: TGTGCCAGCAGTGACGCAGTTGGCGGTGGAAACACCATATATTTT. Translating it yields CASSDAVGGGNTIYF. Looking up the rest from reference TRBV2 and TRBJ1-3 gives the full variable domain: EPEVTQTPSHQVTQMGQEVILRCVPISNHLYFYWYRQILGQKVEFLVSFYNNEISEKSEIFDDQFSVERPDGSNFTLKIRSTKLEDSAMYFCASSDAVGGGNTIYFGEGSWLTVV.

The rearrangement joins TRBV28 to TRBJ2-3, with 7 bases matching TRBD1. Unmatched junction bases numbered 7, after V lost 6 bases and J lost 1 base. Germline values: CDR1 MDHEN, CDR2 SYDVKM. This CDR3 contains 15 residues. CDR3 sequence: CASRPTGVGTDTQYF. The DNA for the CDR3 is TGTGCCAGCAGACCCACAGGGGTCGGCACAGATACGCAGTATTTT. Complete variable domain (other parts from reference TRBV28 and TRBJ2-3): DVKVTQSSRYLVKRTGEKVFLECVQDMDHENMFWYRQDPGLGLRLIYFSYDVKMKEKGDIPEGYSVSREKKERFSLILESASTNQTSMYLCASRPTGVGTDTQYFGPGTRLTVL.

The chain carries TRBV7-2 and TRBJ1-4, with 9 bases fitting TRBD1. The CDR3 is 14 amino acids. Trimming removed 8 bases from V and 7 bases from J; junction bases left unmatched: 8. Germline values: CDR1 SGHTA, CDR2 FQGNSA. The CDR3 here is CASQQGAVSEKLFF. The CDR3 nucleotides read TGTGCCAGCCAACAGGGGGCGGTTTCTGAAAAACTGTTTTTT.

A single count supports this clone. The rearrangement joins TRBV19 to TRBJ2-4; TRBD2 matches at 9 bases. CDR3 length: 16 residues. Germline values: CDR1 LNHDA, CDR2 SQIVND (reference sequence). Trimming at V came to 4 bases and at J to 6 bases, leaving 10 bases not matched to a gene. For the CDR3, the DNA is TGTGCCAGTAGTAGTGGCGGGGGGGCTCGGGGAAACATTCAGTACTTC. Its protein product is CASSSGGGARGNIQYF.

This clone was picked up a small number of times. The chain has TRBV7-6 and TRBJ2-5, with 12 positions matching TRBD2. The CDR3 length is 19 residues. With 3 bases clipped from V and 3 bases from J, the junction kept 14 bases outside the gene matches. Per the germline V gene, CDR1 is SGHVS and CDR2 is FNYEAQ. CDR3 residues: CASSLCCLRLAGEEETQYF. The CDR3 DNA reads TGTGCCAGCAGCTTGTGTTGCCTCCGACTAGCGGGGGAGGAAGAGACCCAGTACTTC.

This sequence joins TRBV28 and TRBJ1-4, with 8 bases that match TRBD1. Per the germline V gene, CDR1 is MDHEN and CDR2 is SYDVKM. The V gene end was trimmed by 3 bases and the J gene end by 4 bases; junction bases not matched to a gene: 10. The CDR3 runs to 17 residues. CDR3 amino acids: CASSFPPGGGDNEKLFF. CDR3 in DNA: TGTGCCAGCAGTTTTCCCCCAGGGGGCGGGGATAATGAAAAACTGTTTTTT. Drawing the rest from reference TRBV28 and TRBJ1-4, the complete variable domain is DVKVTQSSRYLVKRTGEKVFLECVQDMDHENMFWYRQDPGLGLRLIYFSYDVKMKEKGDIPEGYSVSREKKERFSLILESASTNQTSMYLCASSFPPGGGDNEKLFFGSGTQLSVL.

The V gene is TRBV5-1, the J gene TRBJ2-3; weak D call: TRBD1 (7 bases). The V gene lost 4 bases and the J gene lost 7 bases, with 16 bases spanning the gap. Looked up from germline, CDR1 is SGHRS and CDR2 is YFSETQ. CDR3 size: 14 residues. CDR3 DNA: TGCGCCAGCAGCCCGGGGGACAGTAGAAATACGCAGTATTTT. It is translated as CASSPGDSRNTQYF.

This rearrangement joins TRBV5-1 to TRBJ1-1, with D perhaps TRBD1 (6 bases). The CDR3 is made up of 16 amino acids. Trimming took off 0 bases at V and 1 base at J, with 13 bases between the two ends. Germline assignment: CDR1 SGHRS and CDR2 YFSETQ. In DNA form, the CDR3 reads TGCGCCAGCAGCTTGGCGATATCACAGGGGAACACTGAAGCTTTCTTT. Translated: CASSLAISQGNTEAFF.

The chain combines TRBV6-6 with TRBJ2-3; the match to TRBD1 covers 11 bases. The CDR3 is made up of 16 amino acids. J was trimmed by 4 bases and V by 7 bases; bases with no gene match: 10. Germline V lookup: CDR1 MNHNY, CDR2 SVGAGI (reference sequence). CDR3 loop: CASKIRDRGKADTQYF. The CDR3 coding sequence is TGTGCCAGCAAGATCCGGGACAGGGGGAAGGCAGATACGCAGTATTTT.

Turning to this clone: One end of the junction fails to match germline, which may point to a read error. This sequence joins TRBV4-1 and TRBJ1-2, with a weak D call TRBD1 (6 bases). This CDR3 has 13 residues. Germline lookup yields CDR1 MGHRA and CDR2 YSYEKL. The CDR3 protein is CASSQGAGYGYAF. CDR3 nucleotide sequence: TGCGCCAGCAGCCAGGGGGCAGGCTATGGCTACGCCTTC.